This T cell receptor beta chain stems from a study of T cell repertoires in cytomegalovirus infection. Study overall: Through public TCR beta signatures, both CMV infection and matching HLA type were indicated.

V gave up 5 bases and J gave up 5 bases; unmatched junction bases: 9. Germline lookup yields CDR1 SGHVS and CDR2 FQNEAQ. The CDR3 length is 15 residues. General observations from the study: CMV-specific HLA-C-restricted TCR beta clonotypes dominated the ex vivo response. Summed frequency of public TCR beta families distinguished CMV carriers with the relevant HLA.

Using its own MiXCR run on the reads, TCRdb lists one record per CDR3 protein. The sample comprises approximately 76,000 distinct CDR3 sequences, more than 3% of which are singletons, and about 4.6% rests with the top ten. This clonotype appeared many times. Its antigen is still unknown. This clonotype originated in a human donor in good health (CMV status not recorded). Some clones in this sample may be carry-over from other donors' samples. The chain couples TRBV7-8 to TRBJ1-1; 9 bases are a match to TRBD1. The specimen was PBMCs. DNA of the CDR3: TGTGCCAGCAGCCCCACCTTGACAGGGGGGACTGAAGCTTTCTTT. This encodes CASSPTLTGGTEAFF.